The 18 T cell receptor beta chains below were found in one sample sequenced in a study of Ad26.COV2.S vaccination and SARS-CoV-2 variants (dated by TCRdb to 2020 to 2022). The library was generated by the immunoSEQ multiplex PCR assay. The clones in this table, taken by TCRdb from immuneACCESS, are in-frame only. Not every clone is retained; where verified, under half of the shortfall comes from an unresolved V gene, and the cause of the rest is unknown. The sample records hundreds of thousands of clones, around 87% of which are singletons. About 3.5% of the sample comes from the top ten. The treatment or condition label, as the study defines it: roughly 18 received Ad26.COV2.S at low or high dose, single or two shots; roughly 5 received placebo; per-sample allocation not given. Repertoires of vaccine and placebo recipients were sequenced from samples taken on day 63 after the first injection. The input for sequencing was peripheral blood, taken in a trial of Ad26.COV2.S vaccine versus placebo. Receptors originate from a person aged 18 to 59 who received the Ad26.COV2.S COVID-19 vaccine or a placebo.

This clone was counted between two and nine times. V gene TRBV6-5 combines with J gene TRBJ2-1; 8 bases are a match to TRBD2. This CDR3 has 14 residues. V shed 8 bases and J 6 bases; nucleotides not matched to a gene: 9. The V gene's germline CDR1 is MNHEY and CDR2 SVGAGI. In DNA, the CDR3 is TGTGCCAGCGGGATGAGCGGGGGTTTCAATGAGCAGTTCTTC. Translation gives CASGMSGGFNEQFF.

The V call is TRBV7-9, the J call TRBJ1-4, with 7 bases that match TRBD1. V lost 5 bases to trimming and J lost 4 bases; unmatched junction nucleotides: 7. This CDR3 is 15 amino acids long. Germline V gives CDR1 SEHNR, CDR2 FQNEAQ (reference sequence). The CDR3 nucleotides are TGTGCCAGCAGCCAAGCGGGACAGATTAATGAAAAACTGTTTTTT. Its protein is CASSQAGQINEKLFF.

The chain has TRBV6-5 and TRBJ1-2, with a tentative D call TRBD1 (5 bases). Trimming took off 6 bases at V and 5 bases at J, with 16 bases between the two ends. This CDR3 has 14 residues. CDR1 is MNHEY and CDR2 is SVGAGI in the germline V gene. CDR3 sequence: CASRKTAGGYGYTF. The CDR3 DNA reads TGTGCCAGCAGAAAGACAGCCGGGGGATATGGCTACACCTTC.

This chain links TRBV21-1 with TRBJ1-2; the table's D call TRBD1 went unverified against the DNA. TRBV21-1 has pseudogene status. This CDR3 spans 15 amino acids. This CDR3 is CASSKPSDRDYGYTF. DNA for the CDR3: TGTGCCAGCAGCAAACCTTCGGACAGGGACTATGGCTACACCTTC.

This rearrangement joins TRBV2 to TRBJ1-5; D is possibly TRBD1 (5 bases). V was pared by 8 bases and J by 6 bases, with 14 bases between. CDR1 is SNHLY, CDR2 FYNNEI, per germline. The CDR3 contains 13 residues. The CDR3 region is CASGGTRGQPQHF. CDR3 bases: TGTGCCAGCGGGGGGACCCGCGGTCAGCCCCAGCATTTT.

The chain is built from TRBV4-1 and TRBJ1-2; TRBD1 matches 8 bases. V gave up 1 base and J gave up 6 bases; unmatched junction bases: 10. The CDR3 sequence is 16 residues long. Germline V lookup: CDR1 MGHRA, CDR2 YSYEKL. The CDR3 loop is CASSQGGLRQGNGYTF. For the CDR3, the DNA is TGCGCCAGCAGCCAAGGGGGGTTGAGACAGGGGAATGGCTACACCTTC.

This chain links TRBV6-4 with TRBJ1-1; no firm D call. The CDR3 extends over 15 amino acids. The germline V gene encodes CDR1 MRHNA and CDR2 SNTAGT. V gave up 0 bases and J gave up 4 bases, with 12 bases separating them. The CDR3 coding sequence is TGTGCCAGCAGTGACTCGAGCCAAGGGTTCACTGAAGCTTTCTTT. This codes for CASSDSSQGFTEAFF.

This rearrangement joins TRBV30 to TRBJ1-3; the D is unclear. The CDR3 runs to 13 residues. Between the trimmed V and J ends, which lost 4 bases and 2 bases, there was a span of 9 bases. Germline lookup yields CDR1 GTSNPN and CDR2 SVGIG (reference sequence). The CDR3 loop reads CAWTLFAGNTIYF. CDR3 coding DNA: TGTGCCTGGACCCTTTTTGCTGGAAACACCATATATTTT.

The chain employs TRBV20-1 and TRBJ1-1; maybe TRBD1 (6 bases). The CDR3 runs 13 residues. CDR1 and CDR2 (germline): DFQATT, SNEGSKA (reference sequence). V gave up 3 bases and J gave up 5 bases, with 13 bases separating them. The CDR3 bases are TGCAGTGCTAGTCAACAGGGAAGGACTGAAGCTTTCTTT. This translates into CSASQQGRTEAFF.

This chain connects TRBV10-3 to TRBJ1-1, with TRBD1 as a possible D gene (5 bases). The CDR3 has 14 amino acids. CDR1 and CDR2 (germline): ENHRY, SYGVKD. Trimming pared 4 bases from V and 10 bases from J, leaving 19 bases between. The CDR3 nucleotides read TGTGCCATCAGTGCGGACACTCCGAGGAACGTAGCTTTCTTT. Protein product: CAISADTPRNVAFF.

This chain uses TRBV5-1 with TRBJ1-3; possible D gene TRBD1, 6 bases. The V end lost 0 bases, the J end lost 0 bases, and 10 bases lay between the germline ends. The CDR3 is 16 amino acids. Germline-derived CDR1 and CDR2 are SGHRS and YFSETQ. CDR3 sequence: CASSLDEGGSGNTIYF. The CDR3 nucleotides are TGCGCCAGCAGCTTGGACGAAGGGGGCTCTGGAAACACCATATATTTT. Complete variable domain (other parts from reference TRBV5-1 and TRBJ1-3): KAGVTQTPRYLIKTRGQQVTLSCSPISGHRSVSWYQQTPGQGLQFLFEYFSETQRNKGNFPGRFSGRQFSNSRSEMNVSTLELGDSALYLCASSLDEGGSGNTIYFGEGSWLTVV.

This clone was recorded a few times. V and J are TRBV14 and TRBJ1-1, with a tentative D call TRBD1 (6 bases). The CDR3 extends over 13 amino acids. Deletions cut 5 bases from V and 4 bases from J, with 11 bases between. The germline V gene has CDR1 SGHDN and CDR2 FVKESK. CDR3 in amino acids: CASSMVGGTEAFF. CDR3 coding DNA: TGTGCCAGCAGCATGGTAGGGGGCACTGAAGCTTTCTTT.

V is TRBV30 and J is TRBJ2-3; 7 bases line up with TRBD2. CDR1 is GTSNPN and CDR2 is SVGIG in the germline V gene (reference sequence). The length of the CDR3 is 15 residues. The V and J ends lost 0 bases and 2 bases, in that order; junction bases with no gene match: 5. The CDR3 nucleotides read TGTGCCTGGAGTGTGTCTAGCGGCACCACAGATACGCAGTATTTT. Protein sequence: CAWSVSSGTTDTQYF.

V gene TRBV4-2 combines with J gene TRBJ2-5; 9 nucleotides align to TRBD2. Trimming at V came to 0 bases and at J to 4 bases, leaving 6 bases not matched to a gene. The CDR3 covers 16 residues. Germline V gene data show CDR1 as LGHNA and CDR2 as YNFKEQ. CDR3 amino acids: CASSQEETSGLETQYF. In DNA form, the CDR3 reads TGTGCCAGCAGCCAAGAAGAAACTAGCGGGTTAGAGACCCAGTACTTC.

The V and J genes are TRBV5-4 and TRBJ1-2; D might be TRBD1 (5 bases). The V end was cut by 0 bases, the J end by 3 bases, with 15 bases between. Germline V gene data show CDR1 as SGHNT and CDR2 as YYREEE (reference sequence). This CDR3 comprises 16 residues. As DNA, the CDR3 is TGTGCCAGCAGCTTGGAAAATCCCGGGGGAGACTATGGCTACACCTTC. It yields the protein CASSLENPGGDYGYTF. Complete variable domain (other parts from reference TRBV5-4 and TRBJ1-2): ETGVTQSPTHLIKTRGQQVTLRCSSQSGHNTVSWYQQALGQGPQFIFQYYREEENGRGNFPPRFSGLQFPNYSSELNVNALELDDSALYLCASSLENPGGDYGYTFGSGTRLTVV.

The J gene is TRBJ1-3, the V gene TRBV19, with D uncertain. Trimming took off 3 bases at V and 0 bases at J, with 6 bases between the two ends. CDR3 length: 14 amino acids. The germline V gene encodes CDR1 LNHDA and CDR2 SQIVND (reference sequence). CDR3 residues: CASSIEDSGNTIYF. For the CDR3, the DNA is TGTGCCAGTAGTATTGAGGACTCTGGAAACACCATATATTTT.

V usage is TRBV9 and J usage is TRBJ2-5; no clear D. Germline assignment: CDR1 SGDLS and CDR2 YYNGEE. V was trimmed by 0 bases and J by 5 bases, leaving 14 bases between them. This CDR3 is built from 15 residues. The CDR3 DNA is TGTGCCAGCAGCGTAGAACGGAGTCGTAGGGAGACCCAGTACTTC. Its translation: CASSVERSRRETQYF.

This sequence joins TRBV11-3 and TRBJ1-4; D remains ambiguous. Germline CDR1 reads SGHNT; CDR2 reads YENEEA. V was pared by 5 bases and J by 11 bases, with 12 bases between. The CDR3 is 12 residues long. CDR3 sequence reads: CASSRGRVKLFF. CDR3 bases: TGTGCCAGCAGCCGAGGACGGGTCAAACTGTTTTTT.